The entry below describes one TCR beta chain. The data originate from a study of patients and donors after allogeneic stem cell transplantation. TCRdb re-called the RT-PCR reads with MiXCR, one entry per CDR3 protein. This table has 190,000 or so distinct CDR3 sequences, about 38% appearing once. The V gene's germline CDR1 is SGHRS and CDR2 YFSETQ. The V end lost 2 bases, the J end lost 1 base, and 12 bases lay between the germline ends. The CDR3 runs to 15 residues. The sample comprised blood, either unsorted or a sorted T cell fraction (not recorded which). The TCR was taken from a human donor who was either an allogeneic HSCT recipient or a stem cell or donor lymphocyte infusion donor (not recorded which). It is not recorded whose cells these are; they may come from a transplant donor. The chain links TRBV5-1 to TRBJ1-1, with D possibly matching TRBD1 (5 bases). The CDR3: CASSLVTGPNTEAFF. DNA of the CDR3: TGCGCCAGCAGCTTAGTAACAGGCCCGAACACTGAAGCTTTCTTT.